Listed below are T cell receptor beta chains from one sample, sequenced in a study of metastatic and nonmetastatic thyroid tumors. TCRdb reprocessed the PCR reads via MiXCR. Seen here are thousands of clones, roughly 25% observed once, and the top ten hold approximately 16%. Sequencing was carried out using adjacent normal tissue. The receptors stem from a female donor with papillary thyroid cancer or a benign thyroid nodule (not recorded which). Some clones in this sample may be carry-over from other donors' samples. The CDR3 runs from the conserved cysteine through the conserved F or W. The order of the fields is J gene, D gene, clone size, V gene, CDR3 protein, CDR3 DNA. A D gene is named only where the DNA matches it firmly. Part of the rows lack a size; the others show once, few, many or a class for expanded clones.

TRBJ1-3 - medium-sized TRBV28 CASSDSPGTGNTIYF TGTGCCAGCAGTGATTCGCCGGGCACTGGAAACACCATATATTTT
TRBJ2-7 - - TRBV2 CASSVPPKTHEQYF TGTGCCAGCAGTGTCCCACCAAAGACCCACGAGCAGTACTTC
TRBJ2-7 TRBD1 - TRBV28 CASSSIGDRDYYEQYF TGTGCCAGCAGTTCAATCGGGGACAGAGATTACTACGAGCAGTACTTC
TRBJ1-1 - - TRBV28 CASSLRGATEAFF TGTGCCAGCAGTTTGAGAGGGGCCACTGAAGCTTTCTTT
TRBJ2-1 TRBD2 many TRBV7-2 CASSLQLAGAYNEQFF TGTGCCAGCAGCTTGCAGTTAGCGGGGGCCTACAATGAGCAGTTCTTC
TRBJ1-5 TRBD1 - TRBV12-3/TRBV12-4 CAGSLGGGNQPQHF TGTGCCGGCAGTTTAGGGGGCGGCAATCAGCCCCAGCATTTT
TRBJ2-2 TRBD2 - TRBV5-1 CASSHFPSGGSSNTGELFF TGCGCCAGCAGCCATTTCCCTAGCGGGGGTTCGTCGAACACCGGGGAGCTGTTTTTT
TRBJ2-7 TRBD2 - TRBV28 CASSSGTSGKPEQYF TGTGCCAGCAGTTCCGGGACTAGCGGGAAGCCCGAGCAGTACTTC
TRBJ2-7 TRBD1 few TRBV27 CASSGQGGGRDKLYEQCF TGTGCCAGCAGTGGACAGGGTGGTGGGCGGGACAAATTATACGAGCAGTGCTTC
TRBJ2-5 - many TRBV15 CATSRDFQETQYF TGTGCCACCAGCAGAGATTTCCAAGAGACCCAGTACTTT
TRBJ1-6 - - TRBV30 CAWSGWDSPLHF TGTGCCTGGAGTGGGTGGGATTCACCCCTCCACTTT
TRBJ2-7 - - TRBV7-2 CASSPAYEQYF TGTGCCAGCAGCCCGGCCTACGAGCAGTACTTC
TRBJ1-2 TRBD1 - TRBV28 CASRRDRGYYGYTF TGTGCCAGCAGGAGGGACAGGGGATACTATGGCTACACCTTC
TRBJ1-5 - few TRBV12-3/TRBV12-4 CASTTSRFQPQHF TGTGCCAGCACCACATCGAGGTTTCAGCCCCAGCATTTT
TRBJ2-1 - few TRBV20-1 CSARDDFGASLYNEQFF TGCAGTGCTAGAGATGATTTTGGCGCTAGCCTCTACAATGAGCAGTTCTTC
TRBJ2-1 - medium-sized TRBV7-8 CASSYWSLMSVNEQFF TGTGCCAGCAGCTACTGGTCCCTGATGAGCGTCAATGAGCAGTTCTTC
TRBJ2-2 - medium-sized TRBV5-4 CASSFRGSGELFF TGTGCCAGCAGCTTCAGGGGTTCCGGGGAGCTGTTTTTT
TRBJ2-2 - medium-sized TRBV28 CASSWSREMGTGELFF TGTGCCAGCAGTTGGTCACGGGAGATGGGTACCGGGGAGCTGTTTTTT
TRBJ2-4 - medium-sized TRBV3-1 CASSQGRKGIQYF TGTGCCAGCAGCCAAGGGAGGAAGGGGATTCAGTACTTC
TRBJ2-1 TRBD2 - TRBV12-3/TRBV12-4 CASSLISGRDNEQFF TGTGCCAGCAGTCTGATTAGCGGGAGGGACAATGAGCAGTTCTTC
TRBJ2-7 TRBD1 many TRBV9 CASSLRDRGSGEQYF TGTGCCAGCAGCCTACGGGACAGGGGATCGGGAGAGCAGTACTTC
TRBJ2-6 - medium-sized TRBV2 CASSDRRSGANVLTF TGTGCCAGCAGTGACCGCCGCTCTGGGGCCAACGTCCTGACTTTC
TRBJ2-3 TRBD2 medium-sized TRBV7-7 CASSGTSDGTQYF TGTGCTAGCAGCGGGACTAGCGACGGTACGCAGTATTTT
TRBJ1-5 - few TRBV4-1 CASSPVLVPASFFNQPQHF TGCGCCAGCAGCCCGGTTCTGGTGCCAGCCTCCTTTTTCAATCAGCCCCAGCATTTT
TRBJ1-4 TRBD1 large TRBV18 CASSQGQGRNEKLFF TGTGCCAGCTCTCAGGGACAGGGGCGAAATGAAAAACTGTTTTTT
TRBJ2-7 - few TRBV12-3/TRBV12-4 CASSPSQGREQYF TGTGCCAGCAGTCCTTCCCAGGGGAGGGAGCAGTACTTC
TRBJ1-1 TRBD1 medium-sized TRBV2 CALGEDRGATEAFF TGTGCCTTGGGAGAGGACAGGGGAGCCACTGAAGCTTTCTTT
TRBJ2-4 - - TRBV5-1 CASSHGVGLAKNIQYF TGCGCCAGCAGTCATGGGGTGGGGCTAGCCAAAAACATTCAGTACTTC
TRBJ1-4 - once TRBV30 CAWSHNEKLFF TGTGCCTGGAGCCACAATGAAAAACTGTTTTTT
TRBJ2-2 - few TRBV20-1 CSVSLREYTGELFF TGCAGTGTTAGTCTTCGGGAGTACACCGGGGAGCTGTTTTTT
TRBJ1-3 - few TRBV6-1 CASSSESGNTIYF TGTGCCAGCAGTTCGGAATCTGGAAACACCATATATTTT